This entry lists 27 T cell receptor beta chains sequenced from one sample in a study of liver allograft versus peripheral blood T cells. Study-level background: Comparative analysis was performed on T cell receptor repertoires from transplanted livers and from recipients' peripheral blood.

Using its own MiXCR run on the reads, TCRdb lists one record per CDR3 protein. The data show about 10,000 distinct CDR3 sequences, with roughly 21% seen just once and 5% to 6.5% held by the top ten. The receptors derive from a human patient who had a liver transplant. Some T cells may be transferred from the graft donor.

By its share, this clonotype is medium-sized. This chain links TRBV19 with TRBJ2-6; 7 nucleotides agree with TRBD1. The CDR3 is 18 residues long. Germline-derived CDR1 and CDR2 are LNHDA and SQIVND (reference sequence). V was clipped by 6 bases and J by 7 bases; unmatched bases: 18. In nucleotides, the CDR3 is TGTGCCAGTAGATCCACGGGACAGCTTTTGCTCGGAGCCAACGTCCTGACTTTC. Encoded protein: CASRSTGQLLLGANVLTF.

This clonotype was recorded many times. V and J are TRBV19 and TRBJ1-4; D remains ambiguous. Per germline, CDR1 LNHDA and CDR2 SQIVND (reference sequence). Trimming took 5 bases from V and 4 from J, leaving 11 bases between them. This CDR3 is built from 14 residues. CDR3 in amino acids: CASSSQRLNEKLFF. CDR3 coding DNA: TGTGCCAGTAGTTCTCAGAGGCTTAATGAAAAACTGTTTTTT.

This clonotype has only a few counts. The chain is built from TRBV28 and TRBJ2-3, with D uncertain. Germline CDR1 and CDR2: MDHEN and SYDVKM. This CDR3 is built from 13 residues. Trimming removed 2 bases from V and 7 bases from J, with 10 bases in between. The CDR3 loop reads CASSLPPKNTQYF. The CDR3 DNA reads TGTGCCAGCAGTTTACCGCCAAAAAATACGCAGTATTTT.

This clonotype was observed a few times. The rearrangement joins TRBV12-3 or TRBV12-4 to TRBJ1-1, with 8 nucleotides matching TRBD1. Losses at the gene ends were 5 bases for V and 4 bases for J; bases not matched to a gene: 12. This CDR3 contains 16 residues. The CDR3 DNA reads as TGTGCCAGCAGTCTAAGCCCACAGGGGGGCAGCACTGAAGCTTTCTTT. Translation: CASSLSPQGGSTEAFF.

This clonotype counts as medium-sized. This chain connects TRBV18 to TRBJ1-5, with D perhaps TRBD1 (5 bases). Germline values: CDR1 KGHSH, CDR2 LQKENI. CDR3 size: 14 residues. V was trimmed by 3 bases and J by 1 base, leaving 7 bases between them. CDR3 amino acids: CASSPGLSNQPQHF. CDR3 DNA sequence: TGTGCCAGCTCACCGGGACTGAGCAATCAGCCCCAGCATTTT. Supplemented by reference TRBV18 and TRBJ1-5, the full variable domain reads NAGVMQNPRHLVRRRGQEARLRCSPMKGHSHVYWYRQLPEEGLKFMVYLQKENIIDESGMPKERFSAEFPKEGPSILRIQQVVRGDSAAYFCASSPGLSNQPQHFGDGTRLSIL.

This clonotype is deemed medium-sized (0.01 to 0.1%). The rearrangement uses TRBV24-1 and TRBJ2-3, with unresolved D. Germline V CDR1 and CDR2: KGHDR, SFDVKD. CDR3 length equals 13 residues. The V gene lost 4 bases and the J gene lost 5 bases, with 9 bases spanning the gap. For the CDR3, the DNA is TGTGCCACCAGTGAGTCTCACAAAGATACGCAGTATTTT. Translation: CATSESHKDTQYF.

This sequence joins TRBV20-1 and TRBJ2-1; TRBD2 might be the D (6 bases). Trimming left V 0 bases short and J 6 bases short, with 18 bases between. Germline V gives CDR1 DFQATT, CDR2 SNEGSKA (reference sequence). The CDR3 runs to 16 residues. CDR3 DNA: TGCAGTGCTAGAGAAGGGTGGGGGGAGCAGGGCAATGAGCAGTTCTTC. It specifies CSAREGWGEQGNEQFF.

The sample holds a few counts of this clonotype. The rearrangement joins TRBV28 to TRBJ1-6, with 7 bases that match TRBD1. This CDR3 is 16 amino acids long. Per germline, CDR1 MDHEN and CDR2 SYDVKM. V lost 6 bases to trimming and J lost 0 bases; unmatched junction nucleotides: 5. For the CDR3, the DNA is TGTGCCAGCAGGCCAGGGGGGAGCTCCTATAATTCACCCCTCCACTTT. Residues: CASRPGGSSYNSPLHF.

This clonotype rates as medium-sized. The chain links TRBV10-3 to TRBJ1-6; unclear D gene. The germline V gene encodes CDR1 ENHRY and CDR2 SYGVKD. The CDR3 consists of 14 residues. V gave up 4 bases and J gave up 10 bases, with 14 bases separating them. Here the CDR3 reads CAISGNGEESPLHF. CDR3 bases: TGTGCCATCAGTGGCAACGGGGAGGAATCACCCCTCCACTTT.

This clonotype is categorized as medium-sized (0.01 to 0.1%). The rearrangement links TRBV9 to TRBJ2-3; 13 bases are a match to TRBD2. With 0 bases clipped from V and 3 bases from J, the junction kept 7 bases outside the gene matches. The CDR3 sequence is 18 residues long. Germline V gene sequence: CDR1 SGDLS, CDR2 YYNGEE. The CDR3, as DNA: TGTGCCAGCAGCGTAGGTCGAGGGGGACTAGCGGGAACAGATACGCAGTATTTT. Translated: CASSVGRGGLAGTDTQYF.

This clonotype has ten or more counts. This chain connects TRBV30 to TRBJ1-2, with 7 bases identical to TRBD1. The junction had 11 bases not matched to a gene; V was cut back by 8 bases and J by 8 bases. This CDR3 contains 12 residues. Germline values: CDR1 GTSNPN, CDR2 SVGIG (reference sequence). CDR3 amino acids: CATRYRGYGYTF. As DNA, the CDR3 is TGTGCCACAAGGTACAGGGGTTACGGCTACACCTTC.

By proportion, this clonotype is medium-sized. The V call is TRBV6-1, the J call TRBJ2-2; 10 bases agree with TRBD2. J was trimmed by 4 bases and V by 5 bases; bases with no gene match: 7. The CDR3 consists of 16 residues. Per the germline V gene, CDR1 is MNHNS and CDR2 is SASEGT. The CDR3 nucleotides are TGTGCCAGCAGTACAGGGCTAGCGGGGGTCACCGGGGAGCTGTTTTTT. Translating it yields CASSTGLAGVTGELFF.

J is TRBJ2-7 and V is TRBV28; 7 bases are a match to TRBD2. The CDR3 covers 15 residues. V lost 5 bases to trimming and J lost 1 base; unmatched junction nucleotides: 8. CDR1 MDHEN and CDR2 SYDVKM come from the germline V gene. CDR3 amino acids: CASSLPSGASYEQYF. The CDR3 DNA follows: TGTGCCAGCAGTCTACCCAGCGGGGCGTCCTACGAGCAGTACTTC. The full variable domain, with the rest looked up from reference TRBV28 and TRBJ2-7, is DVKVTQSSRYLVKRTGEKVFLECVQDMDHENMFWYRQDPGLGLRLIYFSYDVKMKEKGDIPEGYSVSREKKERFSLILESASTNQTSMYLCASSLPSGASYEQYFGPGTRLTVT.

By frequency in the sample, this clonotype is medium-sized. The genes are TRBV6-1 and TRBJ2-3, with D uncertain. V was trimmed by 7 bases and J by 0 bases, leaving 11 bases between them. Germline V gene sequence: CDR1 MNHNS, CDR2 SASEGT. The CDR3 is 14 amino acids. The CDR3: CASKMQESTDTQYF. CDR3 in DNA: TGTGCCAGCAAGATGCAGGAAAGCACAGATACGCAGTATTTT.

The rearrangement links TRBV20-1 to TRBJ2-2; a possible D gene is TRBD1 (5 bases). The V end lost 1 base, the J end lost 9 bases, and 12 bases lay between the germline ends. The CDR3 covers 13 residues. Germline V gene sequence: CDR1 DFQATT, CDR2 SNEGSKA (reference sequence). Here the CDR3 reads CSARGVGVRELFF. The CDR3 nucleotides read TGCAGTGCTAGAGGGGTAGGGGTCCGGGAGCTGTTTTTT.

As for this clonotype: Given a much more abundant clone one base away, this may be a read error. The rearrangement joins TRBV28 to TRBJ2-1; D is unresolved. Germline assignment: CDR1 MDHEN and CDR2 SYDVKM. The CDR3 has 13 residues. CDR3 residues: CARSLDTYNEQFF. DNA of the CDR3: TGTGCCCGCAGTCTCGACACCTACAATGAGCAGTTCTTC.

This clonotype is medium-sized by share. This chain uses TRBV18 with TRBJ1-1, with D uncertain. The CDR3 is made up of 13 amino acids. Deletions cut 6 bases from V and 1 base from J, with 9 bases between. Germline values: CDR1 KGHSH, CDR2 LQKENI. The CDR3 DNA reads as TGTGCCAGCTCGTTACAAGCGAACACTGAAGCTTTCTTT. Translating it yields CASSLQANTEAFF. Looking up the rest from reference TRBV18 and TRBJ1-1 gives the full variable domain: NAGVMQNPRHLVRRRGQEARLRCSPMKGHSHVYWYRQLPEEGLKFMVYLQKENIIDESGMPKERFSAEFPKEGPSILRIQQVVRGDSAAYFCASSLQANTEAFFGQGTRLTVV.

CDR3 sequence: CASSRWKEQAGYGYTF. CDR3 nucleotide sequence: TGTGCCAGCAGCCGATGGAAGGAACAGGCGGGGTATGGCTACACCTTC. The chain links TRBV28 to TRBJ1-2, with a possible D match to TRBD1 (5 bases). CDR3 length equals 16 residues. V dropped 6 bases and J dropped 5 bases, with 22 bases sitting between them. CDR1 is MDHEN, CDR2 SYDVKM, per germline.

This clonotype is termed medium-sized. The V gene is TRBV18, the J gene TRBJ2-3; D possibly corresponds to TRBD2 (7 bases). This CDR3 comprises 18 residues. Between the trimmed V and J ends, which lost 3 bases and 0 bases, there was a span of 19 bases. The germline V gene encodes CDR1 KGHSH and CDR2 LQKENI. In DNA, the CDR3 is TGTGCCAGCTCACCGAATCAACGGGGGGCCTCTAGCACAGATACGCAGTATTTT. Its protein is CASSPNQRGASSTDTQYF.

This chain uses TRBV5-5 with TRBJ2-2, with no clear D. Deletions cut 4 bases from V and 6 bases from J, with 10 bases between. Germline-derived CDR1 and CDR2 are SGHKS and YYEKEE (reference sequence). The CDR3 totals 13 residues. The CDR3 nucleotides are TGTGCCAGCAGCACACATGATCCCGGGGAGCTGTTTTTT. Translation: CASSTHDPGELFF.

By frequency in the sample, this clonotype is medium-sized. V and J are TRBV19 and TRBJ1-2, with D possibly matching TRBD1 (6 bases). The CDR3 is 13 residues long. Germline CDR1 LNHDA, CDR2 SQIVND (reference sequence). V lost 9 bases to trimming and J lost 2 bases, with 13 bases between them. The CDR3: CASSRDRNYGYTF. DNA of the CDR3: TGTGCCAGCAGCCGCGACAGGAACTATGGCTACACCTTC.

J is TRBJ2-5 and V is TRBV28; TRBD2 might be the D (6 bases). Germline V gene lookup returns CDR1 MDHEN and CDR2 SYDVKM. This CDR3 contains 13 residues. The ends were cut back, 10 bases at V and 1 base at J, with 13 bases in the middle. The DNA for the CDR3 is TGTGCCACCAGGCGGGACCTCCAAGAGACCCAGTACTTC. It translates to CATRRDLQETQYF.

The CDR3 DNA is TGCGCCAGCAGCTTGGAGGAGAGCTCCTATAATTCACCCCTCCACTTT. Amino acids: CASSLEESSYNSPLHF. This chain links TRBV5-1 with TRBJ1-6; D is uncertain. The CDR3 has 16 amino acids. The germline gives CDR1 SGHRS, CDR2 YFSETQ. Deletions cut 0 bases from V and 0 bases from J, with 7 bases between.

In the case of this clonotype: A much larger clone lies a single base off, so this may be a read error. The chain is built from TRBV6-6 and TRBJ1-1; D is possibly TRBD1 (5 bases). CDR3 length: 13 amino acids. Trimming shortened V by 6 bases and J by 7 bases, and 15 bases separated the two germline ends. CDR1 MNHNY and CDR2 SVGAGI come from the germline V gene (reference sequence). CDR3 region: CASSPRRQSEAFF. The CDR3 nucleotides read TGTGCCAGCAGCCCACGGAGACAGAGTGAAGCTTTCTTT.

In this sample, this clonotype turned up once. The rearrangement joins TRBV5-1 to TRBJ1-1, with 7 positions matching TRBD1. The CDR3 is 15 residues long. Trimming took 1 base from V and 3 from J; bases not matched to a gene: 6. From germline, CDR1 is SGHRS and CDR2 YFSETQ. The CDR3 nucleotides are TGCGCCAGCAGCTTGACAGGGGACGGGGACACTGAAGCTTTCTTT. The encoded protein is CASSLTGDGDTEAFF.

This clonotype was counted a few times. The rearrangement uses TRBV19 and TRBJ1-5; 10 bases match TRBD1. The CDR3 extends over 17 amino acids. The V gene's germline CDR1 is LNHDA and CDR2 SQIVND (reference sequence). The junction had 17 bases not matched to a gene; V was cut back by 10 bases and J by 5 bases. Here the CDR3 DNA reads TGTGCCACGACGAGGGGGGACAGGGGCGACCTGTATCAGCCCCAGCATTTT. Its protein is CATTRGDRGDLYQPQHF.

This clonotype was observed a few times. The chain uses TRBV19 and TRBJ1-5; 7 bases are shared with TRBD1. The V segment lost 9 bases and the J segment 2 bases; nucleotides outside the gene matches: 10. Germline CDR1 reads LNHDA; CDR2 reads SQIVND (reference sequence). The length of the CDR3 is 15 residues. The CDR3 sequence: CASSSQGGGNQPQHF. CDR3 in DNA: TGTGCCAGCTCCTCTCAGGGGGGCGGCAATCAGCCCCAGCATTTT.